Listed below are T cell receptor beta chains from one sample, sequenced in a study of human T cells and chemical hapten exposure. In TCRdb, the RACE reads were re-called with MiXCR into one record per CDR3 protein. The sample gives some 110,000 distinct CDR3 sequences, around 11% of which show up once; approximately 2.5% is in the top ten. Sequencing was performed on whole blood, taken in connection with sensitization to the hapten diphenylcyclopropenone (DPC). The origin of the receptors is a woman aged 45-65 years with alopecia areata. Some clones in this sample may be carry-over from other donors' samples. CDR3s leave out the opening cysteine and the closing phenylalanine or tryptophan. Each record gives: J gene, V gene, CDR3 protein.

TRBJ1-5,TRBV12-3/TRBV12-4,ASTMTGWIQPQH
TRBJ2-5,TRBV3-1,ASSRRTSANQETQY
TRBJ2-1,TRBV7-3,ASSLGLAGVEQF
TRBJ2-7,TRBV25-1,ASTPTSAPYEQY
TRBJ2-3,TRBV11-2,ASSLGTGGTY
TRBJ1-1,TRBV6-2/TRBV6-3,ASSWMNTEAF
TRBJ1-5,TRBV3-1,ASSQGPGRFGQPQH
TRBJ2-1,TRBV20-1,SARDRNSTSGIYNEQF
TRBJ1-1,TRBV7-2,ASSLEGRGLTEAF
TRBJ2-7,TRBV3-1,ASSQGAMSSYEQY
TRBJ1-4,TRBV6-5,ASSYGEGYEKLF
TRBJ1-3,TRBV5-5,ASTRSGNTIY
TRBJ2-3,TRBV4-1,ASSSMGGASTDTQY
TRBJ2-1,TRBV29-1,SAGTSGRDYNEQF
TRBJ2-7,TRBV27,ASSREIATEQY
TRBJ1-6,TRBV12-3/TRBV12-4,ASSLIQGRSPLH
TRBJ2-7,TRBV11-2,ASSGWTGPYEQY
TRBJ2-3,TRBV4-1,ASSRNVQDTQY
TRBJ1-1,TRBV5-1,ASSLDLGIMNTEAF
TRBJ2-1,TRBV6-6,ASSQGVGSRNEQF
TRBJ2-4,TRBV6-2/TRBV6-3,ASNLGQGGNIQY
TRBJ1-4,TRBV6-2/TRBV6-3,ASTHPGTANEKLF
TRBJ2-1,TRBV3-1,ASSQDMRGGVNEQF
TRBJ2-2,TRBV5-1,ASSLTPNTGELF
TRBJ2-2,TRBV28,ASSGGQGPSGELF
TRBJ1-4,TRBV5-1,ASSLGQGDEKLF
TRBJ1-1,TRBV29-1,SVRTGGLEAF
TRBJ1-1,TRBV27,ASAGPPGSILGTEAF